Included here is one T cell receptor (beta chain) sequence, with context. Its antigen is currently unknown. TCRdb fed the reads into MiXCR, producing one record per CDR3 protein. The table lists 700,000 to 900,000 distinct CDR3 sequences, about 27% of them singletons. This entry comes from a study of T cell repertoires in cytomegalovirus infection. The overall study: Researchers turned to recently identified HLA-C-restricted CMV epitopes as well as well-studied HLA-B-restricted ones. Evidence of both CMV infection and a matching HLA type came from public TCR beta signatures. Findings of the study overall: CMV-specific HLA-C-restricted TCR beta clonotypes dominated the ex vivo response.

V was cut by 2 bases and J by 6 bases, with 11 bases left in between. The CDR3 totals 14 residues. Per germline, CDR1 SGHDT and CDR2 YYEEEE. The specimen was cultured CD8+ T cells from PBMCs, collected from culture after CMV antigen stimulation. This chain connects TRBV5-6 to TRBJ2-2; D possibly uses TRBD1 or TRBD2 (5 bases each). The receptor's source is a human donor in good health (CMV status not recorded). Some clones in this sample may be carry-over from other donors' samples. The CDR3 DNA reads TGTGCCAGCAGCTTCGGATTGGGGGCCGGGGAGCTGTTTTTT. Its translation: CASSFGLGAGELFF.